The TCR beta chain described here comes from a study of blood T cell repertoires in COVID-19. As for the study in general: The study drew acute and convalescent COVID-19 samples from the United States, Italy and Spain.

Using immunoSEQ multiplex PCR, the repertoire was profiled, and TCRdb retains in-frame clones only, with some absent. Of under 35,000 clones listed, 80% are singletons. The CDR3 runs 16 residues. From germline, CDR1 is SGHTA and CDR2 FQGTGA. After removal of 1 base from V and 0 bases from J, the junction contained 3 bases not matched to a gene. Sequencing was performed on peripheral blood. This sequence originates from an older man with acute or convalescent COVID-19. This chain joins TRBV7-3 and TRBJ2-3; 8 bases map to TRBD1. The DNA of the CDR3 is TGTGCCAGCAGCTTAAGGGACAGGAGAAGCACAGATACGCAGTATTTT. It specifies CASSLRDRRSTDTQYF.